This TCR beta chain was captured in a study of T cell responses to AZD1222 COVID-19 vaccine (dated by TCRdb to the early 2020s). Study-level background: Because spike-specific TCR depth and breadth did not differ between the two schedules, AZD1222 recipients who got a second dose at roughly 4 weeks were pooled with those who got a second dose at roughly 12 weeks. Enrollment into the trials was organized by age into subgroups of 18-55, 56-69 and 70-plus years, and those subgroups contained roughly 160, 29 and 62 TCR-sequenced participants, respectively. A total of 230 to 250 trial participants underwent TCR sequencing, of whom nearly 210 had received two doses of AZD1222 and some 26 had received two doses of the MenACWY control vaccine. Results and caveats for the whole study, not just this receptor: Participants were mostly white British, with more females than males. The authors suggested clonal diversity may have been underestimated. Conclusions about previously exposed vaccinees were limited because only six AZD1222 recipients were SARS-CoV-2 seropositive at baseline. Epitopes outside the regions mutated in the B.1.351 and B.1.1.7 variants were reportedly recognized by nearly half of the unique spike-specific TCRs. CD4 TCRs associated with the vaccine covered the entire spike protein, and the dominant responses were in regions 160-218 and 743-854. The 56-69-year group was small, and its depth increase did not reach significance, likely because of low power. After two AZD1222 doses, spike-specific TCR breadth and depth were significantly higher than at day 0 and than in MenACWY recipients. No day 14 peak-response samples were available, so repertoires were characterized only after the peak T cell response.

The intended sense of this specimen's time point label: baseline before first vaccination. The vaccinee samples were drawn from two UK trials, COV001 and COV002, one of which was a single-blind randomized controlled phase 2/3 trial testing AZD1222 (ChAdOx1 nCoV-19) in healthy adults. For TCRbeta chain sequencing, PBMC samples from trial participants were taken at day 0 and at day 28 after the second dose. The CDR3 regions of human TCRbeta chains were subjected to immunosequencing. The authors' pipeline ran thus. Repertoire TCRs were checked for matches against a reference library of SARS-CoV-2-specific TCRs that had been generated using the MIRA antigen-specificity platform. Breadth was defined as the fraction of unique TCRs that were SARS-CoV-2-associated. Depth was defined as the fraction of total T cells that were SARS-CoV-2-associated. Using the MIRA data, each spike-specific TCR was mapped to the spike region that the TCR reacts to and placed in a CD4 or CD8 class. Log10-transformed breadth and depth values were compared by one-way ANOVA with Sidak's multiple comparisons tests. TCRdb holds this immuneACCESS table with in-frame rearrangements only. Some clones are missing; in checked studies, unresolved V genes explain under half, and the rest has no known cause. V and J calls and clone size are as listed in that table; D and trimming were resolved from the DNA. Here the sample has 150,000 to 170,000 clones; roughly 90% occur a single time. The ten largest clones capture approximately 20% of the sample.

In regard to this clone: The specificity of this receptor is unknown. Nothing much larger sits one base from this clone, and base qualities are not available.

Looking up the germline V gene yields CDR1 MNHEY and CDR2 SVGEGT. The CDR3 starts with the cysteine, ends with the phenylalanine, and has 13 residues. Just CDR3 DNA is preserved here, 39 bases in frame from base 1. Relative to germline, V is 0 bases shorter and J is 2 bases shorter, with 2 bases between their ends. The sample consisted of peripheral blood, taken on day 0 of AZD1222 vaccination. The chain employs TRBV6-2 or TRBV6-3 and TRBJ1-3, with the D gene uncertain. The sequence was obtained from an adult in good health. The sequenced DNA is TGTGCCAGCAGTTACTCTCCTGGAAACACCATATATTTT. It translates as CASSYSPGNTIYF.